This T cell receptor beta chain was captured by sequencing in a study of cytomegalovirus exposure and HLA in healthy donors. The PCR used 60 Vbeta and 13 Jbeta primers. Profiled with immunoSEQ multiplex PCR; TCRdb holds only in-frame clones, not every one. Seen here are over 150,000 clones, 75% to 85% observed once, and the top ten hold less than 1%. Germline loops: CDR1 SEHNR, CDR2 FQNEAQ (reference sequence). The CDR3 runs to 15 residues. V was trimmed by 1 base and J by 4 bases, leaving 13 bases between them. This clonotype was obtained from a girl between 2 and 10 years old in good health and CMV-seropositive. What was sequenced was PBMCs. This sequence joins TRBV7-9 and TRBJ2-5; D gene unclear. For the CDR3, the DNA is TGTGCCAGCAGCTTAGGAAGCATGGTCGGAGAGACCCAGTACTTC. Its translation is CASSLGSMVGETQYF.